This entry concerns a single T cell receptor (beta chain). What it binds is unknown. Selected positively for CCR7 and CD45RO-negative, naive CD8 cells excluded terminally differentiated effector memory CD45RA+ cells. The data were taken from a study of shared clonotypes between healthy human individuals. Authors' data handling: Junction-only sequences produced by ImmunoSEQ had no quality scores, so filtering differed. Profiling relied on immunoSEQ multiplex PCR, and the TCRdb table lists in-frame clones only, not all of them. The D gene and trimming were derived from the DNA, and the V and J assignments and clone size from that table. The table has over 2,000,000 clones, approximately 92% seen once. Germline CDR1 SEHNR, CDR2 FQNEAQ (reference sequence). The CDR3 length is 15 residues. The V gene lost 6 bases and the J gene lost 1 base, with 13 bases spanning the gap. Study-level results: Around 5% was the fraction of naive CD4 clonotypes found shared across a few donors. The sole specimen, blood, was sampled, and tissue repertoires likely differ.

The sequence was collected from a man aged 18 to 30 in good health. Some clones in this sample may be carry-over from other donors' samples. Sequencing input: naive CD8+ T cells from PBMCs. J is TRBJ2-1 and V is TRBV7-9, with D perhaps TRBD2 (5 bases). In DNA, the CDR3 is TGTGCCAGCAGGGAAGCGGATTTTTCCTACAATGAGCAGTTCTTC. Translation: CASREADFSYNEQFF.